This TCR beta chain derives from a study of shared clonotypes between healthy human individuals. Produced via immunoSEQ multiplex PCR; TCRdb's table is partial and in-frame only. The sample consists of approximately 2.5 million clones, approximately 93% of them appearing once. This TCR derives from a man between 18 and 35 years old in good health. Some clones in this sample may be carry-over from other donors' samples. Sequenced input: naive CD4+ T cells from PBMCs. Subset: CD45RA+ positively selected.

Here the CDR3 reads CASSTRTSGDTQYF. CDR3 DNA: TGTGCCAGCAGCACCCGGACCTCCGGGGATACGCAGTATTTT. V and J are TRBV7-2 and TRBJ2-3; no clear D gene. Germline CDR1 and CDR2: SGHTA and FQGNSA. Trimming cost V 5 bases and J 6 bases, with 15 bases left between them. CDR3 length: 14 residues.